Listed below are T cell receptor beta chains from one sample, sequenced in a study of blood T cell repertoires in COVID-19. Here immunoSEQ multiplex PCR was the method, and the copy in TCRdb shows in-frame clones only, minus some. The table has 400,000 to 500,000 clones, 88% seen once. Material for sequencing was PBMCs or T cells enriched from blood (not recorded which). The receptors originated from a woman younger than 30 who had been exposed to COVID-19. Both conserved end residues are part of each CDR3. A D gene is named only where the DNA matches it firmly. Some rows have no size entry. The others give once, few or many, or a class for an expanded clone.

j_call | cdr3_length | d_call | clone_size | v_call | cdr3_nt | cdr3_aa
TRBJ1-4 | 16 | . | . | TRBV19 | TGTGCCAGTAGAGCCGAAGAACAGGGTCTCGCGGGAAAACTGTTTTTT | CASRAEEQGLAGKLFF
TRBJ2-2 | 16 | . | once | TRBV18 | TGTGCCAGCTCAAGTCCGGCAGGGGCGAACACCGGGGAGCTGTTTTTT | CASSSPAGANTGELFF
TRBJ2-1 | 17 | TRBD1 | once | TRBV28 | TGTGCCAGCAGTTTAGGGGCCGGGACAGCGAGCTACAATGAGCAGTTCTTC | CASSLGAGTASYNEQFF
TRBJ1-6 | 18 | TRBD1 | . | TRBV5-6 | TGTGCCAGCAGCTTTCCAGGGGGACAGGGATACGGAATTTCACCCCTCCACTTT | CASSFPGGQGYGISPLHF
TRBJ2-5 | 14 | . | . | TRBV7-2 | TGTGCCAGCAGTCGGGGGGCCCGCCAAGAGACCCAGTACTTC | CASSRGARQETQYF
TRBJ2-5 | 15 | TRBD1 | . | TRBV7-9 | TGTGCCAGCAGCTTAGGAGACAGGGTGCAAGAGACCCAGTACTTC | CASSLGDRVQETQYF
TRBJ2-5 | 15 | TRBD2 | . | TRBV29-1 | TGCAGCGTCCGCGGCGGGAGACAGTACCAAGAGACCCAGTACTTC | CSVRGGRQYQETQYF
TRBJ2-3 | 15 | TRBD2 | . | TRBV7-9 | TGTGCCAGCAGCTTCCCTAGCGGCGACACAGATACGCAGTATTTT | CASSFPSGDTDTQYF
TRBJ1-4 | 15 | TRBD1 | . | TRBV28 | TGTGCCAGCAGTTTACTCGGGACAGGGGATGAAAAACTGTTTTTT | CASSLLGTGDEKLFF
TRBJ1-2 | 13 | . | . | TRBV12-3/TRBV12-4 | TGTGCCAGCAGTTTGGGAGGGGTAAATGGCTACACCTTC | CASSLGGVNGYTF
TRBJ2-6 | 18 | . | . | TRBV21-1 | TGTGCCAGCAGCAAACACGGGCTAGCTCCCTCTGGGGCCAACGTCCTGACTTTC | CASSKHGLAPSGANVLTF
TRBJ1-5 | 11 | . | . | TRBV21-1 | TGTGCCAGGACAGCCGATCAGCCCCAGCATTTT | CARTADQPQHF
TRBJ2-3 | 14 | TRBD2 | . | TRBV7-8 | TGTGCCAGCGTGAGAGCGGGAGTCGCAGATACGCAGTATTTT | CASVRAGVADTQYF
TRBJ2-7 | 14 | . | once | TRBV30 | TGTGCCTGGACCCAGGTAGGCATAGACTACGAGCAGTACTTC | CAWTQVGIDYEQYF
TRBJ2-1 | 15 | TRBD2 | . | TRBV28 | TGTGCCAGCAGTTTACAGGGCGGGAGTTCCAATGAGCAGTTCTTC | CASSLQGGSSNEQFF
TRBJ2-7 | 15 | TRBD1 | once | TRBV6-5 | TGTGCCAGCCAAACCTATTGGACAGGGGACTACGAGCAGTACTTC | CASQTYWTGDYEQYF
TRBJ1-2 | 15 | TRBD1 | . | TRBV9 | TGTGCCAGCAGCGTAGGGGACAGCCCTAACTATGGCTACACCTTC | CASSVGDSPNYGYTF
TRBJ2-2 | 13 | TRBD1 | . | TRBV2 | TGTGCCAGCAGTTACAGGGGAACCGGGGAGCTGTTTTTT | CASSYRGTGELFF
TRBJ1-1 | 15 | . | . | TRBV5-4 | TGTGCCAGCAGGGGGAGGGGGATCGGGAACACTGAAGCTTTCTTT | CASRGRGIGNTEAFF
TRBJ2-6 | 19 | . | . | TRBV13 | TGTGCCAGCAGCTGGACCCCAGGGTCCCCGGAGTCTGGGGCCAACGTCCTGACTTTC | CASSWTPGSPESGANVLTF
TRBJ1-5 | 15 | . | . | TRBV28 | TGTGCCAGCAGTTTACCACAGGGCCATGGTCAGCCCCAGCATTTT | CASSLPQGHGQPQHF
TRBJ2-7 | 13 | . | few | TRBV11-2 | TGTGCCAGCAGCTTAGGAACTCTGTACGAGCAGTACTTC | CASSLGTLYEQYF
TRBJ1-4 | 15 | . | . | TRBV7-2 | TGTGCCAGCAGCTTAGAGGGCGGGATTAATGAAAAACTGTTTTTT | CASSLEGGINEKLFF
TRBJ1-2 | 15 | . | . | TRBV6-2/TRBV6-3 | TGTGCCAGCAGTATAGCGGGACGGAGCAACTATGGCTACACCTTC | CASSIAGRSNYGYTF
TRBJ1-6 | 15 | TRBD1 | . | TRBV7-2 | TGTGCCAGCAGATTATCAGGGGGCATGTATTCACCCCTCCACTTT | CASRLSGGMYSPLHF
TRBJ1-4 | 15 | TRBD1 | . | TRBV5-1 | TGCGCCAGCAAGACCTCGGACAGGGACGATGAAAAACTGTTTTTT | CASKTSDRDDEKLFF
TRBJ1-2 | 12 | . | . | TRBV11-2 | TGTGCCAGCCAAGCCGGGAGCTATGGCTACACCTTC | CASQAGSYGYTF
TRBJ2-1 | 17 | TRBD2 | . | TRBV28 | TGTGCCAGCAGTTTATACTTAGCGGGAGGGTCTAGGGATGAGCAGTTCTTC | CASSLYLAGGSRDEQFF
TRBJ1-6 | 15 | . | . | TRBV4-3 | TGCGCCAGCAGCCAAGATTTCAGGGGCCATTCACCCCTCCACTTT | CASSQDFRGHSPLHF
TRBJ1-6 | 15 | . | . | TRBV5-6 | TGTGCCAGCAGCTTGGAGAGTCGACCCGCGGTCCCCCTCCACTTT | CASSLESRPAVPLHF
TRBJ2-4 | 12 | TRBD1 | . | TRBV12-3/TRBV12-4 | TGTGCCAGCATCGATACATGGGACAGCTCGGACTTC | CASIDTWDSSDF
TRBJ2-7 | 15 | TRBD1 | . | TRBV5-1 | TGCGCCAGCAGTCAGACAGGGGGTTCCCCCTACGAGCAGTACTTC | CASSQTGGSPYEQYF
TRBJ1-1 | 16 | . | few | TRBV7-2 | TGTGCCAGCAGCTTACAACCCGGACAGTTGAACACTGAAGCTTTCTTT | CASSLQPGQLNTEAFF
TRBJ2-1 | 15 | . | . | TRBV6-2/TRBV6-3 | TGTGCCAGCAGTTTGGACAGTCGCTCCTACAATGAGCAGTTCTTC | CASSLDSRSYNEQFF
TRBJ2-7 | 15 | TRBD1 | . | TRBV4-2 | TGTGCCAGCAGCCAAGGAGGGACAGGGGGATACGAGCAGTACTTC | CASSQGGTGGYEQYF
TRBJ1-3 | 15 | . | . | TRBV3-1/TRBV3-2 | TGTGCCAGCAGCCAAGGTGCGGGAGCGGGAAACACCATATATTTT | CASSQGAGAGNTIYF
TRBJ1-2 | 13 | . | . | TRBV12-3/TRBV12-4 | TGTGCCAGCAGTTTGGGGCCGTTCTATGGCTACACCTTC | CASSLGPFYGYTF
TRBJ2-7 | 15 | . | . | TRBV7-2 | TGTGCCAGCAGCTCAACCGGGGGAAGCGCCTACGAGCAGTACTTC | CASSSTGGSAYEQYF
TRBJ1-4 | 13 | . | . | TRBV10-3 | TGTGCCATCAGTGTGGGACTTGTTGAAAAACTGTTTTTT | CAISVGLVEKLFF
TRBJ2-7 | 16 | TRBD2 | . | TRBV25-1 | TGTGCCAGCAGTGAGGCGAGCGGGACTTCCGCCTACGAGCAGTACTTC | CASSEASGTSAYEQYF
TRBJ2-7 | 12 | . | . | TRBV6-5 | TGTGCCAGCAAGACTGTTGCTGGCGAGCAGTACTTC | CASKTVAGEQYF